This TCR beta chain was identified in a study of OX40 agonist ivuxolimab in advanced cancers. Turning to the study itself: Checkpoint inhibitors had been given previously to roughly 36% of patients.

This clone was found once. What it recognizes is unknown. Points from the study as a whole: Low normalized clonal expansion also occurred in some nonresponding patients. Individuals who were partial responders at 0.1-3.0 mg/kg had clonal expansion that ranked among the lowest.

Excluded were patients having autoimmune disease history or systemic immunosuppression. Produced via immunoSEQ multiplex PCR; TCRdb's table is partial and in-frame only. The table shows 65,000 to 80,000 clones, with approximately 80% occurring only once. Germline-derived CDR1 and CDR2 are MNHNY and SVGAGI (reference sequence). The CDR3 has 14 amino acids. Deletions cut 5 bases from V and 6 bases from J, with 14 bases between. The genes are TRBV6-6 and TRBJ2-1; a possible D gene is TRBD2 (5 bases). This receptor was taken from an adult with an advanced solid tumor such as melanoma, head and neck, liver or kidney cancer. The sample here was CD4+ or CD8+ T cells sorted from blood, taken in a trial of the OX40 agonist ivuxolimab. The CDR3 reads CASSREGLGNEQFF. Here the CDR3 DNA reads TGTGCCAGCAGTCGTGAGGGATTAGGCAATGAGCAGTTCTTC.